This T cell receptor beta chain was profiled in a study of T cell repertoires in cytomegalovirus infection. About this clonotype: The antigen is undetermined.

TCRdb reanalysed the reads using MiXCR and keeps one entry per CDR3 protein. The sample contains 300,000 to 400,000 distinct CDR3 sequences, roughly 28% of which appear only once. In germline, CDR1 is LNHDA, CDR2 SQIVND (reference sequence). The CDR3 extends over 17 amino acids. The V and J ends lost 3 bases and 0 bases respectively, with 15 bases between them. The input for sequencing was cultured PBMCs, taken from culture after CMV antigen stimulation. The TCR sequence derives from a human donor in good health (CMV status not recorded). Some clones in this sample may be carry-over from other donors' samples. This sequence joins TRBV19 and TRBJ2-1; either TRBD1 or TRBD2 may fit D (6 bases each). The CDR3 is CASSIGGRSGSYNEQFF. CDR3 sequence (DNA): TGTGCCAGTAGTATCGGGGGCCGGAGTGGCTCCTACAATGAGCAGTTCTTC. Looking up the rest from reference TRBV19 and TRBJ2-1 gives the full variable domain: DGGITQSPKYLFRKEGQNVTLSCEQNLNHDAMYWYRQDPGQGLRLIYYSQIVNDFQKGDIAEGYSVSREKKESFPLTVTSAQKNPTAFYLCASSIGGRSGSYNEQFFGPGTRLTVL.